This record looks at one T cell receptor beta chain sequence and its context. The read is 3 residues too short to cover the CDR3 end, so that end is filled in from the germline J gene. Data came from immunoSEQ multiplex PCR; TCRdb stores just in-frame clones and leaves some out. Its table lists 30,000 or so clones. CDR3 length: 14 residues. The V gene lost 5 bases and the J gene lost 3 bases, with 17 bases spanning the gap. In germline, CDR1 is DFQATT, CDR2 SNEGSKA (reference sequence). This specimen belongs to a study of Tregs in tolerant kidney transplant recipients. Sample: CD8+ T cells from blood, taken before the transplant. The chain couples TRBV20-1 to TRBJ2-7; D may be TRBD1 or TRBD2 (5 bases each). This clonotype originated in a human donor who received a combined kidney and bone marrow transplant. The CDR3 bases that were read are TGCAGTGCTCCCCTGGCAGGGAGTATCTACGAG. This codes for CSAPLAGSIYE. In full, the CDR3 is CSAPLAGSIYEQYF.